The TCR beta chain described here comes from a study of identical twins. General observations from the study: Partly confounded zero-insertion analyses could result from invariant MAIT and iNKT cells. Models underestimated TCR alpha sharing (out-of-frame) in monozygotic twins. A lower insertion count was a feature of abundant cord blood beta clonotypes, with no such feature in memory repertoires. Alpha sequences that were out-of-frame and twin-shared showed an excess of low generation probability.

In its sample, this clonotype was seen a few times. What it binds is not known. One entry per CDR3 protein results from TCRdb running MiXCR on the 5' RACE reads. The sample yields under 1 million distinct CDR3 sequences, more than 9% seen once. The CDR3 consists of 14 residues. Per the germline V gene, CDR1 is ENHRY and CDR2 is SYGVKD. Trimming pared 5 bases from V and 7 bases from J, leaving 15 bases between. Separately, the same data were catalogued under a study of yellow fever vaccine responses in identical twins.

The receptor was derived from a young woman in good health. The material sequenced was PBMCs. This chain uses TRBV10-3 with TRBJ2-1; D unresolved. CDR3 region: CAISSRVYENEQFF. In DNA form, the CDR3 reads TGTGCCATCAGTAGCAGAGTGTATGAGAATGAGCAGTTCTTC.